This entry describes one T cell receptor (beta chain). The antigen is unknown. Profiled with immunoSEQ multiplex PCR; TCRdb holds only in-frame clones, not every one. The sample has under 85,000 clones, around 86% seen once. The data belong to a study of OX40 agonist ivuxolimab in advanced cancers. Whole-study context: The study treated patients with ivuxolimab, an agonistic anti-OX40 (CD134) antibody.

Study-level findings and limits: Certain nonresponding patients likewise had low normalized T-cell clonal expansion.

The sequencing here drew on CD4+ or CD8+ T cells sorted from blood, taken in a trial of the OX40 agonist ivuxolimab. The sequence was collected from an adult with an advanced solid tumor such as melanoma, head and neck, liver or kidney cancer.

CDR3 in amino acids: CASSQGRVVSRESTDTQYF. DNA for the CDR3: TGCGCCAGCAGCCAAGGGCGGGTTGTGAGTCGGGAGAGCACAGATACGCAGTATTTT. The chain has TRBV4-1 and TRBJ2-3; D perhaps matches TRBD2 (6 bases). This CDR3 has 19 amino acids. With 1 base removed from V and 0 bases from J, the gap between germline ends came to 20 bases. Germline-derived CDR1 and CDR2 are MGHRA and YSYEKL.